This T cell receptor (beta chain) was sequenced for a study of regulatory T cells in long-lasting Graves disease. Germline values: CDR1 SGHNT, CDR2 YYREEE (reference sequence). With V trimmed by 4 bases and J by 6 bases, 7 bases remained unmatched. The CDR3 runs to 16 residues. This clonotype was counted at least ten times. With iRepertoire HTBI primers and Arm-PCR of CDR3 regions, TCR beta libraries were built. MiXCR, run by TCRdb on the multiplex PCR reads, gives a single entry per CDR3 protein. This table holds about 460,000 distinct CDR3 sequences, around 15% found once. Time point of the sample: newly diagnosed GD, antithyroid drugs for less than 3 months. The TCR library was made from RNA extracted from PBMCs. These data were also filed under a second study, of T cells in Graves' hyperthyroidism and ophthalmopathy.

The sample here was peripheral blood mononuclear cells (PBMCs), taken at new diagnosis, from a patient treated with antithyroid drugs. This receptor was taken from a woman in her fifties or sixties with Graves disease. This chain joins TRBV5-4 and TRBJ2-7; 16 bases fit TRBD2. In DNA form, the CDR3 reads TGTGCCAGCAGCGCGGGACTAGCGGGAGGGCCAACCGAGCAGTACTTC. Translating it yields CASSAGLAGGPTEQYF.